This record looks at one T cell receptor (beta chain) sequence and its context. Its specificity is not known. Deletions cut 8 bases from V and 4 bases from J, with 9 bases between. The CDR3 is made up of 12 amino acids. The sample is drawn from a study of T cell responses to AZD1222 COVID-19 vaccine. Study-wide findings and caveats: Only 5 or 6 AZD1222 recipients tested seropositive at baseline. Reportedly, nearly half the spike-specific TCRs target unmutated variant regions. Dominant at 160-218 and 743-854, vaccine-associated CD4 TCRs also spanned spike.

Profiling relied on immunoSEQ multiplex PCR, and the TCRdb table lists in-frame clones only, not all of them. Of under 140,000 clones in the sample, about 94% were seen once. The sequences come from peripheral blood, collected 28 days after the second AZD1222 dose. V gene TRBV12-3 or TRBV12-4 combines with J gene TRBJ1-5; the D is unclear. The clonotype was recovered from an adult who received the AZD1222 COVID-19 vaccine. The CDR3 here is CASGYRNQPQHF. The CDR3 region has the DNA TGTGCCAGCGGCTATAGGAATCAGCCCCAGCATTTT.